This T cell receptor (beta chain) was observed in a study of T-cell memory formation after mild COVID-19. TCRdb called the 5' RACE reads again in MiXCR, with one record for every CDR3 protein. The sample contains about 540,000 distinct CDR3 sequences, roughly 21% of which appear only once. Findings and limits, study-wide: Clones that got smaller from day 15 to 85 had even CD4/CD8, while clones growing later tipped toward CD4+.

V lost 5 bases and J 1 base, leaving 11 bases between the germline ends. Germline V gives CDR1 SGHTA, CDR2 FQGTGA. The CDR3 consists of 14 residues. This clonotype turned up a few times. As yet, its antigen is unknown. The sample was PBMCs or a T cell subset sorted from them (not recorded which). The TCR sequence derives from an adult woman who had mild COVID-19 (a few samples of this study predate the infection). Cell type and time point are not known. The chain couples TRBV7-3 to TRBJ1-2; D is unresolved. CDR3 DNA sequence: TGTGCCAGCAGCCCCGAGGGAGTTAACTATGGCTACACCTTC. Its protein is CASSPEGVNYGYTF.